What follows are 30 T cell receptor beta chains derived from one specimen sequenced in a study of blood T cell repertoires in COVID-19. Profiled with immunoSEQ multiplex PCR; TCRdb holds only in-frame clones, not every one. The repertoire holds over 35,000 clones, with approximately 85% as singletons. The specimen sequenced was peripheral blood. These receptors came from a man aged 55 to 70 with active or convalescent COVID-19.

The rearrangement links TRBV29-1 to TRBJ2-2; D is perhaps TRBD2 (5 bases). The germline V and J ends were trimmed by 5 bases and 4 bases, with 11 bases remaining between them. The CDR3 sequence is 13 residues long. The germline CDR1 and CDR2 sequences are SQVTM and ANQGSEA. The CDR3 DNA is TGCAGCGTTAGAGGGTGGGTCACCGGGGAGCTGTTTTTT. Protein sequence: CSVRGWVTGELFF.

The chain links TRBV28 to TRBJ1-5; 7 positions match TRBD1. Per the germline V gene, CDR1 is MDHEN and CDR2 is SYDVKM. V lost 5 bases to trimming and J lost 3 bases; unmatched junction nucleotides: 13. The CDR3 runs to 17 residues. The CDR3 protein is CASSLYPGTAYNQPQHF. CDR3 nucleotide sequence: TGTGCCAGCAGTCTGTACCCCGGGACAGCCTACAATCAGCCCCAGCATTTT.

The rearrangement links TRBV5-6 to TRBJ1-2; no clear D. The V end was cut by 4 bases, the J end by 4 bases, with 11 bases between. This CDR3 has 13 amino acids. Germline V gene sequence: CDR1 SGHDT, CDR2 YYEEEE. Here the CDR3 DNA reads TGTGCCAGCAGCCGGGGAGGAGGCTATGGCTACACCTTC. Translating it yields CASSRGGGYGYTF.

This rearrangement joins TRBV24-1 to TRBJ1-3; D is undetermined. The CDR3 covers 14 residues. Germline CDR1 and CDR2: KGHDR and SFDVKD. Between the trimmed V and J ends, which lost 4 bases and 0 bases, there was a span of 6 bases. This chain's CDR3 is CATSEGDSGNTIYF. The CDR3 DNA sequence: TGTGCCACCAGTGAGGGAGACTCTGGAAACACCATATATTTT.

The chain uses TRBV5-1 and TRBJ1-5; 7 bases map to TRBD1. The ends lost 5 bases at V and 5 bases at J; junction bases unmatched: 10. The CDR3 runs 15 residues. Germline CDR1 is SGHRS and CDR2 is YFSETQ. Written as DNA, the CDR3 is TGCGCCAGCAGTTTGACAGGGTATCCCGATCAGCCCCAGCATTTT. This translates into CASSLTGYPDQPQHF.

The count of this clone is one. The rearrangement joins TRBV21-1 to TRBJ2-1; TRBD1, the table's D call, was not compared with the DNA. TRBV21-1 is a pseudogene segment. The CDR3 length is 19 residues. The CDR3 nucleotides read TGTGCCAGCAGCAAACATCCAGGCCAGACCAACCTTAAGAACAATGAGCAGTTCTTC. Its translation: CASSKHPGQTNLKNNEQFF.

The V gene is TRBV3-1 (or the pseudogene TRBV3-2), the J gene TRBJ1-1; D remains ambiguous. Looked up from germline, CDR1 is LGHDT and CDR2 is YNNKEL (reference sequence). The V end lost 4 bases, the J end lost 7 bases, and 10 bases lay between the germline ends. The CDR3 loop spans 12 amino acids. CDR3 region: CASSLGGGEAFF. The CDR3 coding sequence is TGTGCCAGCAGCCTCGGAGGAGGTGAAGCTTTCTTT.

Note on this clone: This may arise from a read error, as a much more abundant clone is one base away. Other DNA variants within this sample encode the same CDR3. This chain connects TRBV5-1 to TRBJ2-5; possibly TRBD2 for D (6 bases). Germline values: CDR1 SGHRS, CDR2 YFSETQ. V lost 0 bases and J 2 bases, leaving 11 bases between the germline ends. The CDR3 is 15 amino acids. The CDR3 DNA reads TGCGCCAGCAGCTTGGACGGGAGACCGCAAGAGACCCAGTACTTC. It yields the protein CASSLDGRPQETQYF.

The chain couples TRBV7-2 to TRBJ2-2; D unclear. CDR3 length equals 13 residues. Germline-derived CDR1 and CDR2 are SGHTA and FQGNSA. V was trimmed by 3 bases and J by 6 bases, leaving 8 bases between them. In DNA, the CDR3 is TGTGCCAGCAGCTTTAGCTTCGCCGGGGAGCTGTTTTTT. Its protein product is CASSFSFAGELFF. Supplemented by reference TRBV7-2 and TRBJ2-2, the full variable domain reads GAGVSQSPSNKVTEKGKDVELRCDPISGHTALYWYRQSLGQGLEFLIYFQGNSAPDKSGLPSDRFSAERTGGSVSTLTIQRTQQEDSAVYLCASSFSFAGELFFGEGSRLTVL.

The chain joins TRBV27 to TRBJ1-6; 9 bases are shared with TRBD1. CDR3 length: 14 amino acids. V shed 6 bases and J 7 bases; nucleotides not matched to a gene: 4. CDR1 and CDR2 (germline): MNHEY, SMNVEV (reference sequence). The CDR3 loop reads CASRGTGNNSPLHF. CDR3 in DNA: TGTGCCAGCAGGGGGACAGGGAACAATTCACCCCTCCACTTT.

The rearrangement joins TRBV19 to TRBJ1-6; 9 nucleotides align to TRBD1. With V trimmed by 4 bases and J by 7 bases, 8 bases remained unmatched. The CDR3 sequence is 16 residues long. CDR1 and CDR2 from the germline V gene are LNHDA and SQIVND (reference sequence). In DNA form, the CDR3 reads TGTGCCAGTAGTACCGGGACAGGGAGGAGGAATTCACCCCTCCACTTT. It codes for CASSTGTGRRNSPLHF.

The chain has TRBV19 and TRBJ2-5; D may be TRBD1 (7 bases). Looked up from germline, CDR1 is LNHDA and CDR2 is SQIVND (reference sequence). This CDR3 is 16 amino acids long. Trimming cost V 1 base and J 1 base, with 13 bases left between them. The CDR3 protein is CASSIAAGGGQETQYF. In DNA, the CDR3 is TGTGCCAGTAGTATAGCCGCAGGGGGAGGCCAAGAGACCCAGTACTTC.

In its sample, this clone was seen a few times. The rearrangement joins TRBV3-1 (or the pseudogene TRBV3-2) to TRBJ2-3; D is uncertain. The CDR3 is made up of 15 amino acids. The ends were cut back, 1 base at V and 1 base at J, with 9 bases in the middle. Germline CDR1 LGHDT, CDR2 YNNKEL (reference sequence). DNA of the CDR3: TGTGCCAGCAGCCAAGGCCCGGTGGGCACAGATACGCAGTATTTT. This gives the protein CASSQGPVGTDTQYF.

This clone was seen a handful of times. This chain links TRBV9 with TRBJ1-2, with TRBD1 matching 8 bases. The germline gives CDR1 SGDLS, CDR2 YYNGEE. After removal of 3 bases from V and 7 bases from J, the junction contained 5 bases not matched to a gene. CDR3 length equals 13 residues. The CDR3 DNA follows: TGTGCCAGCAGCGACGGACAGGGCTCTGGCTACACCTTC. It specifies CASSDGQGSGYTF.

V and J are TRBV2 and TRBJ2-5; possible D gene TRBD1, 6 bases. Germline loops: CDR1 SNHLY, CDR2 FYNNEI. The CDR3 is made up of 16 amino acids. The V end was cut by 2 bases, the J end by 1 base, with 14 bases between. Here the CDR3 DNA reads TGTGCCAGCAGTGAAAGGTTGGGACACGTCCAAGAGACCCAGTACTTC. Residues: CASSERLGHVQETQYF.

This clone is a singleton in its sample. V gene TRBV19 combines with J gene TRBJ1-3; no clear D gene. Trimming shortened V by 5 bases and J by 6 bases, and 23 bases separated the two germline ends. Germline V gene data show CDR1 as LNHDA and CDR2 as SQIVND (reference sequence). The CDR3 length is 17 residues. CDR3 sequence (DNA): TGTGCCAGTAGTTACCGTCACAATGCAGGCAACCTAAACACCATATATTTT. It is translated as CASSYRHNAGNLNTIYF.

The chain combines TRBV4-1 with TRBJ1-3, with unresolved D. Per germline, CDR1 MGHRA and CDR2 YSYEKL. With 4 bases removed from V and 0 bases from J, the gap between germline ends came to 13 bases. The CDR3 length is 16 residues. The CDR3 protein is CASSRPRETSGNTIYF. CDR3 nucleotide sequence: TGCGCCAGCAGCCGCCCGAGGGAAACCTCTGGAAACACCATATATTTT.

The CDR3 sequence is CASTWEGSTDTQYF. The DNA of the CDR3 is TGTGCCAGCACCTGGGAGGGTAGCACAGATACGCAGTATTTT. The chain is built from TRBV7-9 and TRBJ2-3, with 7 bases lining up with TRBD2. Trimming removed 7 bases from V and 0 bases from J; junction bases left unmatched: 4. Germline assignment: CDR1 SEHNR and CDR2 FQNEAQ (reference sequence). This CDR3 has 14 residues.

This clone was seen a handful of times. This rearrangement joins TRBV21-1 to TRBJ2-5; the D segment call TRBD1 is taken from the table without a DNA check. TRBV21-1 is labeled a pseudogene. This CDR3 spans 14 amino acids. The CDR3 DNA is TGTGCCAGCAGCAATGGAGACAGGGGACAGACCCAGTACTTC. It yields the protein CASSNGDRGQTQYF.

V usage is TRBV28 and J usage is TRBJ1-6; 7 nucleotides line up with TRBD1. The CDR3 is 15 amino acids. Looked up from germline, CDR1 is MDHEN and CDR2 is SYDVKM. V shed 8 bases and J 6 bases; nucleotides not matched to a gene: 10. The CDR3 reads CASRDSSRRNSPLHF. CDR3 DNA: TGTGCCAGCCGGGACAGTTCGCGACGTAATTCACCCCTCCACTTT.

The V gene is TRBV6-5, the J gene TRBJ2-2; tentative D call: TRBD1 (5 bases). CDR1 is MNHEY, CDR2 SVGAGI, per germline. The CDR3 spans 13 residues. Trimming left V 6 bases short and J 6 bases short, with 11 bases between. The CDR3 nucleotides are TGTGCCAGCAGCGGACACTGGGCCGGGGAGCTGTTTTTT. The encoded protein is CASSGHWAGELFF.

CDR3 region: CASHRGANTEAFF. Written as DNA, the CDR3 is TGTGCCAGTCACAGGGGCGCTAACACTGAAGCTTTCTTT. This chain connects TRBV12-3 or TRBV12-4 to TRBJ1-1; TRBD1 aligns across 7 bases. Trimming took 9 bases from V and 2 from J; bases not matched to a gene: 6. The CDR3 spans 13 residues.

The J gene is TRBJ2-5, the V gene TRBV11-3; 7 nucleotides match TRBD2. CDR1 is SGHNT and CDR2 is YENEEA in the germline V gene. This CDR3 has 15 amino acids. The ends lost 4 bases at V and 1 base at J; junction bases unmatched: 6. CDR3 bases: TGTGCCAGCAGCTCTTCTGGGGGGGTCCAAGAGACCCAGTACTTC. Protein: CASSSSGGVQETQYF.

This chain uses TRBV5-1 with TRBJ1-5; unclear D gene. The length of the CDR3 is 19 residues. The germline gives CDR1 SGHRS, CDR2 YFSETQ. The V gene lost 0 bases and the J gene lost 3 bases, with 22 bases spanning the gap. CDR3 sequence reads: CASSLDNEFEASPNQPQHF. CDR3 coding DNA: TGCGCCAGCAGCTTGGATAATGAATTCGAGGCCTCTCCCAATCAGCCCCAGCATTTT.

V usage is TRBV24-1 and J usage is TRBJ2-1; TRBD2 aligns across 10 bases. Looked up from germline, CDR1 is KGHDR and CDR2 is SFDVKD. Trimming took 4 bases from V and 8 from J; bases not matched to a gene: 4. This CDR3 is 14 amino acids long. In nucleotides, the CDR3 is TGTGCCACCAGTGACCCAGCGGGAGGGTATGAGCAGTTCTTC. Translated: CATSDPAGGYEQFF.

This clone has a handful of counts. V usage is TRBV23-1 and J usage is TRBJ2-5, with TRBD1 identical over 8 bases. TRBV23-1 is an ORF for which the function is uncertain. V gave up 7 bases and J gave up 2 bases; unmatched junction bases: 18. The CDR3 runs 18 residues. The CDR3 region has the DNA TGCGCCAGCATCCAGCCAAGTAGGACAGGGACAGTACAAGAGACCCAGTACTTC. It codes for CASIQPSRTGTVQETQYF.

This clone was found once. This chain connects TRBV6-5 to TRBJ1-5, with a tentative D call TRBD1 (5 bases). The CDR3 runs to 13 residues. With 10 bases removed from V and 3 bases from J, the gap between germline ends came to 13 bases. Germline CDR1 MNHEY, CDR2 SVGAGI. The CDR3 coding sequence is TGTGCCACTGCATACGGACACAATCAGCCCCAGCATTTT. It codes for CATAYGHNQPQHF.

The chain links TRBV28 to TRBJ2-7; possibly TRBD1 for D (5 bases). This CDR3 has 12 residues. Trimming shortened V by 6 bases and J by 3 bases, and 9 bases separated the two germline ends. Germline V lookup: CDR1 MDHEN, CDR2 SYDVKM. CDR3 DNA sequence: TGTGCCAGCAGCCGTGACAGCTACGAGCAGTACGTC. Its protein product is CASSRDSYEQYV.

The CDR3 loop is CAIGQLQPGNQPQHF. The DNA of the CDR3 is TGTGCCATCGGGCAGCTTCAACCGGGCAATCAGCCCCAGCATTTT. The chain combines TRBV10-3 with TRBJ1-5; D gene ambiguous. The CDR3 is 15 amino acids. The germline V gene encodes CDR1 ENHRY and CDR2 SYGVKD. V lost 8 bases and J lost 2, with 16 bases in between.

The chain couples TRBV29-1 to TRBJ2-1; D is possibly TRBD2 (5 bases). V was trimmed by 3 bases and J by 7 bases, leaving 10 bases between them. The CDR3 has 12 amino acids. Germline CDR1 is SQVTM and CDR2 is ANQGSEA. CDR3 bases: TGCAGCGTTGATACTAGAATGAATGAGCAGTTCTTC. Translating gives CSVDTRMNEQFF.